These T cell receptor beta chains were read from a single sample in a study of blood T cell repertoires in COVID-19. Repertoires were generated with immunoSEQ multiplex PCR, while TCRdb's copy carries only in-frame clones and drops some. The data show approximately 20,000 clones, under 90% seen once. Sequencing was performed on peripheral blood. The receptors originated from a human donor in a cohort sampled during active COVID-19. CDR3s include the opening cysteine and the closing phenylalanine or tryptophan. D genes are given only for firm matches. Size tells how often a clone was seen (once, few, many) or the class of an expanded clone, and some rows leave it out.

j_gene: TRBJ2-4; d_gene: -; v_gene: TRBV29-1; len: 13; abundance: -; CDR3nt: TGCAGCGTTTCAAGCGGAAATAAAAACATTCAGTACTTC; CDR3aa: CSVSSGNKNIQYF
j_gene: TRBJ1-3; d_gene: -; v_gene: TRBV21-1; len: 17; abundance: -; CDR3nt: TGTGCCAGCAGCAAATCGAGTCATTCGAGCTCTGGAAACACCATATATTTT; CDR3aa: CASSKSSHSSSGNTIYF
j_gene: TRBJ2-7; d_gene: TRBD1; v_gene: TRBV27; len: 13; abundance: -; CDR3nt: TGTGCCAGCAGTTTATCGGGGACAGGAAAGGAGTACTTC; CDR3aa: CASSLSGTGKEYF
j_gene: TRBJ2-1; d_gene: -; v_gene: TRBV6-1; len: 15; abundance: -; CDR3nt: TGTGCCAGCAGTGAACTAGTTACGAGCGTGAATGAGCAGTTCTTC; CDR3aa: CASSELVTSVNEQFF
j_gene: TRBJ2-1; d_gene: -; v_gene: TRBV5-1; len: 13; abundance: -; CDR3nt: TGCGCCAGCACGGTAAACTCCTACAATGAGCAGTTCTTC; CDR3aa: CASTVNSYNEQFF
j_gene: TRBJ2-6; d_gene: -; v_gene: TRBV7-8; len: 16; abundance: few; CDR3nt: TGTGCCAGCAGCTTACAGGGCGCCTCTGGGGCCAACGTCCTGACTTTC; CDR3aa: CASSLQGASGANVLTF
j_gene: TRBJ2-1; d_gene: -; v_gene: TRBV30; len: 13; abundance: -; CDR3nt: TGTGCCTGGAGTAGGACTACCTACAATGAGCAGTTCTTC; CDR3aa: CAWSRTTYNEQFF
j_gene: TRBJ1-3; d_gene: -; v_gene: TRBV24-1; len: 10; abundance: -; CDR3nt: TGTGCCACCCAGGGAAACACCATATATTTT; CDR3aa: CATQGNTIYF
j_gene: TRBJ1-1; d_gene: -; v_gene: TRBV21-1; len: 12; abundance: -; CDR3nt: TGTGCCAGCAGCAAAACAGGGGCGGAAGCTTTCTTT; CDR3aa: CASSKTGAEAFF
j_gene: TRBJ1-1; d_gene: -; v_gene: TRBV15; len: 13; abundance: -; CDR3nt: TGTGCCACCAGCAGAGTGGAGCAGACCGAAGCTTTCTTT; CDR3aa: CATSRVEQTEAFF
j_gene: TRBJ2-7; d_gene: -; v_gene: TRBV4-2; len: 11; abundance: -; CDR3nt: TGTGCCAGCAGCCACATCAACGAGCAGTACTTC; CDR3aa: CASSHINEQYF
j_gene: TRBJ2-3; d_gene: -; v_gene: TRBV11-3; len: 16; abundance: once; CDR3nt: TGTGCCAGCAGCTCAGGTCTGGTGAGTCACACAGATACGCAGTATTTT; CDR3aa: CASSSGLVSHTDTQYF
j_gene: TRBJ2-3; d_gene: TRBD1; v_gene: TRBV28; len: 18; abundance: -; CDR3nt: TGTGCCAGCACCCCATCTCCCGGGACAGGGGAAATTTTAGATACGCAGTATTTT; CDR3aa: CASTPSPGTGEILDTQYF
j_gene: TRBJ2-2; d_gene: -; v_gene: TRBV5-4; len: 14; abundance: -; CDR3nt: TGTGCCAGCAGCTTGGCCGGGGGAACCGGGGAGCTGTTTTTT; CDR3aa: CASSLAGGTGELFF
j_gene: TRBJ2-3; d_gene: TRBD2; v_gene: TRBV3-1/TRBV3-2; len: 17; abundance: once; CDR3nt: TGTGCCAGCAGCCCGGGAGGGTGGCGGGAGGGTGCAGATACGCAGTATTTT; CDR3aa: CASSPGGWREGADTQYF
j_gene: TRBJ1-2; d_gene: TRBD1; v_gene: TRBV5-1; len: 14; abundance: -; CDR3nt: TGCGCCAGCAGCTTGGATGGGACAGGGGGTGGCTACACCTTC; CDR3aa: CASSLDGTGGGYTF
j_gene: TRBJ1-2; d_gene: -; v_gene: TRBV18; len: 14; abundance: -; CDR3nt: TGTGCCAGCTCTTTCGACAGGACCGGCTATGGCTACACCTTC; CDR3aa: CASSFDRTGYGYTF
j_gene: TRBJ2-7; d_gene: TRBD2; v_gene: TRBV6-5; len: 12; abundance: -; CDR3nt: TGTGCCAGCAGCGAGCGCGGGGGGGAGCAGTACTTC; CDR3aa: CASSERGGEQYF
j_gene: TRBJ2-7; d_gene: TRBD1; v_gene: TRBV11-3; len: 16; abundance: few; CDR3nt: TGTGCCAGCAGCTGCCAGGGGGCCCGAACGAACTACGAGCAGTACTTC; CDR3aa: CASSCQGARTNYEQYF
j_gene: TRBJ1-1; d_gene: -; v_gene: TRBV18; len: 14; abundance: -; CDR3nt: TGTGCCAGCTCACCACAACACATGAACACTGAAGCTTTCTTT; CDR3aa: CASSPQHMNTEAFF
j_gene: TRBJ2-5; d_gene: TRBD2; v_gene: TRBV4-2; len: 15; abundance: -; CDR3nt: TGTGCCAGCAGCGAATATCCTAGCGGCCAAGAGACCCAGTACTTC; CDR3aa: CASSEYPSGQETQYF
j_gene: TRBJ1-6; d_gene: -; v_gene: TRBV4-3; len: 15; abundance: -; CDR3nt: TGCGCCAGCAGCCACGGCCAGGGGCAGGGTTCACCCCTCCACTTT; CDR3aa: CASSHGQGQGSPLHF
j_gene: TRBJ2-1; d_gene: TRBD2; v_gene: TRBV5-1; len: 16; abundance: -; CDR3nt: TGCGCCAGCAGCCATAAATTACTAGCGGGGGAGAATGAGCAGTTCTTC; CDR3aa: CASSHKLLAGENEQFF
j_gene: TRBJ2-7; d_gene: TRBD1; v_gene: TRBV28; len: 15; abundance: -; CDR3nt: TGTGCCAGCAGTTTGTCGGGACAGGGGGCAGGCGAGCAGTACTTC; CDR3aa: CASSLSGQGAGEQYF
j_gene: TRBJ2-1; d_gene: TRBD2; v_gene: TRBV6-5; len: 14; abundance: -; CDR3nt: TGTGCCAGCAGCGGACTAGCGGAATACAATGAGCAGTTCTTC; CDR3aa: CASSGLAEYNEQFF
j_gene: TRBJ2-2; d_gene: TRBD2; v_gene: TRBV6-6; len: 14; abundance: few; CDR3nt: TGTGCCAGCATTGAGACTAGCGTAACCGGGGAGCTGTTTTTT; CDR3aa: CASIETSVTGELFF
j_gene: TRBJ1-1; d_gene: -; v_gene: TRBV6-4; len: 13; abundance: medium-sized; CDR3nt: TGTGCCAGCAGTGACCGGGAGGGGACTGAAGCTTTCTTT; CDR3aa: CASSDREGTEAFF
j_gene: TRBJ2-7; d_gene: -; v_gene: TRBV5-4; len: 15; abundance: -; CDR3nt: TGTGCCAGCAGCTTGGGACTAGTGGGAACGGGGGAGCAGTACTTC; CDR3aa: CASSLGLVGTGEQYF
j_gene: TRBJ1-1; d_gene: -; v_gene: TRBV25-1; len: 14; abundance: -; CDR3nt: TGTGCCAGCAGGGCACGGACAGTAAACACTGAAGCTTTCTTT; CDR3aa: CASRARTVNTEAFF
j_gene: TRBJ2-5; d_gene: -; v_gene: TRBV6-2/TRBV6-3; len: 19; abundance: -; CDR3nt: TGTGCCAGCAGTTTCTCGCCCCGACGATCTAGCGGAGGGGGAGAGACCCAGTACTTC; CDR3aa: CASSFSPRRSSGGGETQYF
j_gene: TRBJ1-5; d_gene: -; v_gene: TRBV6-1; len: 19; abundance: -; CDR3nt: TGTGCCAGCAGTGATTCCTACAGGATGGGACTGTATAGCAATCAGCCCCAGCATTTT; CDR3aa: CASSDSYRMGLYSNQPQHF
j_gene: TRBJ1-4; d_gene: TRBD1; v_gene: TRBV5-1; len: 19; abundance: -; CDR3nt: TGCGCCAGCAGCTTGGTCCCCTCCGGGACAGGGGCAACTAATGAAAAACTGTTTTTT; CDR3aa: CASSLVPSGTGATNEKLFF
j_gene: TRBJ2-1; d_gene: -; v_gene: TRBV28; len: 13; abundance: -; CDR3nt: TGTGCCAGCAGTTTTGGGCTAGCCAATGAGCAGTTCTTC; CDR3aa: CASSFGLANEQFF